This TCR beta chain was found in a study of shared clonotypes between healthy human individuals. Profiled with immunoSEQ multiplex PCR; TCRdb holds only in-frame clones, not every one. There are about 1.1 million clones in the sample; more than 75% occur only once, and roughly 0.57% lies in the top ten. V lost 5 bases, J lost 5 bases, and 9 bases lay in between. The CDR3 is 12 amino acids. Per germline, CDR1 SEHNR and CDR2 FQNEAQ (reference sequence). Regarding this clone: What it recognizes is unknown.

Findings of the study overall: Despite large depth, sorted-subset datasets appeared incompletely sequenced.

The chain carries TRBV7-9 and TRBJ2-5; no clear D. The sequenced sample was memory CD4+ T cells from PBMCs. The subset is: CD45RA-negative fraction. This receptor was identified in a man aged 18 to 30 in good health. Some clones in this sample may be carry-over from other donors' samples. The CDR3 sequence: CASSREWETQYF. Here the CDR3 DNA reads TGTGCCAGCAGCAGAGAGTGGGAGACCCAGTACTTC. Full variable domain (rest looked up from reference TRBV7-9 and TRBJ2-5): DTGVSQNPRHKITKRGQNVTFRCDPISEHNRLYWYRQTLGQGPEFLTYFQNEAQLEKSRLLSDRFSAERPKGSFSTLEIQRTEQGDSAMYLCASSREWETQYFGPGTRLLVL.